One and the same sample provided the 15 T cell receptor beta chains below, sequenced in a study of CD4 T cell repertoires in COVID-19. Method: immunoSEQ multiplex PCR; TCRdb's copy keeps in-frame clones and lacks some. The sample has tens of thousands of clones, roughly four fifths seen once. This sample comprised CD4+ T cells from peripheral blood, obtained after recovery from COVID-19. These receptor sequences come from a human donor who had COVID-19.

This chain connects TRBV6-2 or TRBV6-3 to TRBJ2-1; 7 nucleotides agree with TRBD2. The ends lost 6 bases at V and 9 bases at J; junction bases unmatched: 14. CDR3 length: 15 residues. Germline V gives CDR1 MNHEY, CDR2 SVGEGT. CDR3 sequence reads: CASSPRGVALGEQFF. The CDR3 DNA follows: TGTGCCAGCAGCCCCCGGGGGGTGGCCTTGGGTGAGCAGTTCTTC.

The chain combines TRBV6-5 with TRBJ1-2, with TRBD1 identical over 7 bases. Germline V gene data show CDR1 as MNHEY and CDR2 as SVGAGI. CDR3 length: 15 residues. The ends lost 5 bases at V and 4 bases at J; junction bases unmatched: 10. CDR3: CASSLLGTAGYGYTF. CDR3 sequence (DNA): TGTGCCAGCAGTCTCCTTGGGACAGCGGGCTATGGCTACACCTTC.

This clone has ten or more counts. The CDR3 DNA follows: TGTGCCACAGGATCTAGCGGGAGTAGGGCTGAGCAGTTCTTC. Its translation: CATGSSGSRAEQFF. This chain connects TRBV24-1 to TRBJ2-1; 10 positions match TRBD2. V gave up 10 bases and J gave up 9 bases; unmatched junction bases: 11. The CDR3 is 14 amino acids. The V gene's germline CDR1 is KGHDR and CDR2 SFDVKD.

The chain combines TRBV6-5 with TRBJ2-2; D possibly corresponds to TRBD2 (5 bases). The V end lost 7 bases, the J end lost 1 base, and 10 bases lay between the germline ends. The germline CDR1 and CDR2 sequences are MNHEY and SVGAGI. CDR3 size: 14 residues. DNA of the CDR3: TGTGCCAGCAAGGCTAGCAGGAACACCGGGGAGCTGTTTTTT. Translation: CASKASRNTGELFF.

The CDR3 loop is CASSSRGTQYF. The CDR3, as DNA: TGTGCCAGCAGCTCCCGCGGGACCCAGTACTTC. V gene TRBV5-6 combines with J gene TRBJ2-5; D remains ambiguous. V was shortened by 3 bases and J by 7 bases, with 7 bases between the two germline ends. CDR1 and CDR2 from the germline V gene are SGHDT and YYEEEE. The length of the CDR3 is 11 residues. Full variable domain (remainder filled in from reference TRBV5-6 and TRBJ2-5): DAGVTQSPTHLIKTRGQQVTLRCSPKSGHDTVSWYQQALGQGPQFIFQYYEEEERQRGNFPDRFSGHQFPNYSSELNVNALLLGDSALYLCASSSRGTQYFGPGTRLLVL.

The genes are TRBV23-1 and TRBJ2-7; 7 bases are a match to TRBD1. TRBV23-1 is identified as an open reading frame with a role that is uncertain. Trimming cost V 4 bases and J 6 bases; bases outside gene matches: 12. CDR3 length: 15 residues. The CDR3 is CASSPLGQGVCEQYF. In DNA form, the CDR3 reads TGCGCCAGCAGTCCCCTGGGTCAGGGGGTCTGCGAGCAGTACTTC.

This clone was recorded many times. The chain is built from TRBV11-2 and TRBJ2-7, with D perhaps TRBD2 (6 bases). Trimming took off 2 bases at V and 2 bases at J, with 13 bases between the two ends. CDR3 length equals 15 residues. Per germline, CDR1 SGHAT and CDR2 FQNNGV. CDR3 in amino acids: CASSLLGTAAYEQYF. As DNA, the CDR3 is TGTGCCAGCAGCTTACTCGGGACTGCAGCCTACGAGCAGTACTTC.

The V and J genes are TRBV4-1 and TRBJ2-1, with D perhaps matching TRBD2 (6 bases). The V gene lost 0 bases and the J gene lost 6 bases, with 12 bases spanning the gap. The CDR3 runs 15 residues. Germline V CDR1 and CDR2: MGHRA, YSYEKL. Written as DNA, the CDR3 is TGCGCCAGCAGCCAAGATGTGGCGGGGATCAATGAGCAGTTCTTC. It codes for CASSQDVAGINEQFF.

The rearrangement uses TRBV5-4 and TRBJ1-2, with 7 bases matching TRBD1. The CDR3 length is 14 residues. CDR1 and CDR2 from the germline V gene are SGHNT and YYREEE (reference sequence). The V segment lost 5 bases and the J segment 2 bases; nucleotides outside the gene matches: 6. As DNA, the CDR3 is TGTGCCAGCAGACGCGGGACAGAAAACTATGGCTACACCTTC. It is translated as CASRRGTENYGYTF.

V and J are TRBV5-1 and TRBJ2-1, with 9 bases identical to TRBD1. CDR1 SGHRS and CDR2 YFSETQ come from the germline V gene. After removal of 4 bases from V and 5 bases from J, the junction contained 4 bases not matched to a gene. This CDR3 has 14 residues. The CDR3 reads CASSLQGADNEQFF. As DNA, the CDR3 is TGCGCCAGCAGCCTACAGGGGGCAGACAATGAGCAGTTCTTC.

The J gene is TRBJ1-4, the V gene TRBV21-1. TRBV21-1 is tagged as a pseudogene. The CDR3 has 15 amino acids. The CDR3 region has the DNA TGTGCCAGCAACTGGAGGTGGCAGTGCAATGAAAAACTGTTTTTT. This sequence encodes CASNWRWQCNEKLFF.

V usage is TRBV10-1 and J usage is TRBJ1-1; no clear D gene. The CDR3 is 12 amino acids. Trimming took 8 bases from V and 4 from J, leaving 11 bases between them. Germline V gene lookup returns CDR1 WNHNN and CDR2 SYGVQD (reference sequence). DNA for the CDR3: TGCGCCAGCGGTGGATGGGGCACTGAAGCTTTCTTT. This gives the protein CASGGWGTEAFF.

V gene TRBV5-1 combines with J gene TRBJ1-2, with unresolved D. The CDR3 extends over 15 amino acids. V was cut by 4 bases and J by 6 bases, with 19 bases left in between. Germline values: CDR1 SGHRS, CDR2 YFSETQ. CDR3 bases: TGCGCCAGCAGCCCTTCACTCGGGCAGAGCGATGGCTACACCTTC. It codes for CASSPSLGQSDGYTF.

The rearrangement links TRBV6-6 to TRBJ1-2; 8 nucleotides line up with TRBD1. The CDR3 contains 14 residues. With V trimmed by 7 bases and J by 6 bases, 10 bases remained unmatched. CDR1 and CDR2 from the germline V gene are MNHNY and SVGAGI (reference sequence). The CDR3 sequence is CASISGGSWDGYTF. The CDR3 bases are TGTGCCAGCATCTCAGGGGGCTCATGGGATGGCTACACCTTC.

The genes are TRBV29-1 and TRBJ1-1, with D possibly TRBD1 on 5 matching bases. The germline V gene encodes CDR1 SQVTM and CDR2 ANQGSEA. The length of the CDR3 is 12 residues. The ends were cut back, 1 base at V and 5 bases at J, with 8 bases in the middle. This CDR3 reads CSVEGGATEAFF. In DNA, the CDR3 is TGCAGCGTTGAAGGGGGCGCGACTGAAGCTTTCTTT.